Listed below are T cell receptor beta chains from one sample, sequenced in a study of cytomegalovirus exposure and HLA in healthy donors. TCRdb keeps only in-frame clones here, not all; method: immunoSEQ multiplex PCR. Of about 150,000 clones listed, about 85% are singletons. The sample consisted of PBMCs. Every receptor here comes from a human donor in good health. Each CDR3 is given with its conserved first and last residue. Only some rows state a clone size, as once, few, many or a class for expanded clones.

v_gene: TRBV21-1
abundance: NA
j_gene: TRBJ2-4
CDR3aa: CASSTAGINLAKNIQYF

v_gene: TRBV11-2
abundance: NA
j_gene: TRBJ2-3
CDR3aa: CASSPLTSGGDTQYF

v_gene: TRBV5-4
abundance: once
j_gene: TRBJ2-3
CDR3aa: CASSPKTGMFGDTQYF

v_gene: TRBV14
abundance: NA
j_gene: TRBJ2-2
CDR3aa: CASSQIGANTGELFF

v_gene: TRBV4-1
abundance: NA
j_gene: TRBJ1-5
CDR3aa: CASSLGTGSGPQHF

v_gene: TRBV19
abundance: NA
j_gene: TRBJ2-5
CDR3aa: CASSTTRVETQYF

v_gene: TRBV7-2
abundance: once
j_gene: TRBJ1-2
CDR3aa: CASSLRGQGPNYGYTF

v_gene: TRBV4-2
abundance: NA
j_gene: TRBJ1-1
CDR3aa: CASSQGQGASEAFF

v_gene: TRBV6-5
abundance: NA
j_gene: TRBJ2-4
CDR3aa: CASGLREGPSIQYF

v_gene: TRBV5-6
abundance: once
j_gene: TRBJ1-2
CDR3aa: CASSFNRARYGYTF

v_gene: TRBV5-1
abundance: NA
j_gene: TRBJ2-1
CDR3aa: CASSLGPYNEQFF

v_gene: TRBV28
abundance: NA
j_gene: TRBJ1-4
CDR3aa: CATGMGGHEKLFF

v_gene: TRBV30
abundance: NA
j_gene: TRBJ1-1
CDR3aa: CAWSVGGLAEAFF

v_gene: TRBV4-2
abundance: NA
j_gene: TRBJ2-7
CDR3aa: CASSQAARVDEQYF

v_gene: TRBV6-1
abundance: once
j_gene: TRBJ1-6
CDR3aa: CASSDAGRGTTSSPLHF

v_gene: TRBV7-2
abundance: NA
j_gene: TRBJ1-6
CDR3aa: CASSLVSGSSPLHF

v_gene: TRBV7-8
abundance: NA
j_gene: TRBJ2-1
CDR3aa: CASSDIAGDSYNEQFF

v_gene: TRBV7-9
abundance: NA
j_gene: TRBJ1-5
CDR3aa: CASSMSGAGRFVQPQHF

v_gene: TRBV7-9
abundance: NA
j_gene: TRBJ1-1
CDR3aa: CASSLPTGAGEAFF

v_gene: TRBV7-9
abundance: NA
j_gene: TRBJ2-3
CDR3aa: CASSFSPVTDTQYF

v_gene: TRBV30
abundance: NA
j_gene: TRBJ1-6
CDR3aa: CAWSAPGTGYSPLHF

v_gene: TRBV5-1
abundance: NA
j_gene: TRBJ2-5
CDR3aa: CASSWGTGAEETQYF

v_gene: TRBV7-2
abundance: once
j_gene: TRBJ1-1
CDR3aa: CASSPGQANTEAFF

v_gene: TRBV7-8
abundance: NA
j_gene: TRBJ1-4
CDR3aa: CASSPRTGAQEKLFF

v_gene: TRBV29-1
abundance: NA
j_gene: TRBJ2-5
CDR3aa: CSARTEETQYF

v_gene: TRBV15
abundance: NA
j_gene: TRBJ1-2
CDR3aa: CATSREAQGGVGYTF

v_gene: TRBV28
abundance: NA
j_gene: TRBJ2-7
CDR3aa: CASSYPTSGRYEQYF

v_gene: TRBV28
abundance: NA
j_gene: TRBJ2-7
CDR3aa: CASSMSGFYEQYF

v_gene: TRBV6-5
abundance: few
j_gene: TRBJ2-7
CDR3aa: CASSYSEGYEQYF

v_gene: TRBV13
abundance: NA
j_gene: TRBJ2-1
CDR3aa: CASSQYNEQFF

v_gene: TRBV19
abundance: NA
j_gene: TRBJ1-1
CDR3aa: CASSMGGTEAFF

v_gene: TRBV20-1
abundance: NA
j_gene: TRBJ1-5
CDR3aa: CSAGPNQPQHF

v_gene: TRBV5-1
abundance: NA
j_gene: TRBJ2-3
CDR3aa: CASNSGVSTDTQYF

v_gene: TRBV5-1
abundance: few
j_gene: TRBJ1-4
CDR3aa: CASRGQDGTGHDTGEKLFF

v_gene: TRBV29-1
abundance: NA
j_gene: TRBJ1-2
CDR3aa: CSAQTENYGYTF

v_gene: TRBV7-2
abundance: NA
j_gene: TRBJ2-3
CDR3aa: CASSFTLKGSRVSGTQYF

v_gene: TRBV7-2
abundance: NA
j_gene: TRBJ2-7
CDR3aa: CASSRDRAAEEQYF

v_gene: TRBV27
abundance: NA
j_gene: TRBJ1-2
CDR3aa: CASSLEGRSREGYTF

v_gene: TRBV19
abundance: NA
j_gene: TRBJ2-3
CDR3aa: CASSGGGLAGGYTQYF

v_gene: TRBV4-2
abundance: NA
j_gene: TRBJ2-2
CDR3aa: CASSRTSGRAEGGELFF